The rows below give T cell receptor beta chains drawn from one sample of a study of T cells in Graves' hyperthyroidism and ophthalmopathy. A single record per CDR3 protein comes from TCRdb applying MiXCR to the multiplex PCR reads. The sample holds about 260,000 distinct CDR3 sequences, about 20% seen once. The source material was blood. The receptors shown here come from a man aged 30 to 39 with Graves' ophthalmopathy. Both conserved end residues are part of each CDR3. The D gene is left open where the match is weak. A clone size is listed for some rows: how often the clone was seen (once, few, many), or a class if it is expanded.

j_call clone_size d_call v_call cdr3_nt cdr3_aa
TRBJ1-5 . . TRBV28 TGTGCCAGCAGTTTAAGGGGAGATAGCAATCAGCCCCAGCATTTT CASSLRGDSNQPQHF
TRBJ2-1 . . TRBV5-1 TGCGCCAGCAGCTTCGCTGCGAGCTCCTACAATGAGCAGTTCTTC CASSFAASSYNEQFF
TRBJ1-2 . . TRBV4-1 TGCGCCAGCAGTCGCGGCAATAACTATGGCTACACCTTC CASSRGNNYGYTF
TRBJ2-4 . . TRBV20-1 TGCAGTGCTAAGGGGTATCCCCTAGGAAACATTCAGTACTTC CSAKGYPLGNIQYF
TRBJ2-3 . . TRBV2 TGTGCCAGCAACAGGGATGTGACAGATACGCAGTATTTT CASNRDVTDTQYF
TRBJ1-2 many . TRBV30 TGTGCCTGGACCACCGGAGGAGATGGCTACACCTTC CAWTTGGDGYTF
TRBJ1-1 . TRBD1 TRBV6-1 TGTGCCAGCCTCGAACAGGGGGGGGGCCCTGAAGCTTTCTTT CASLEQGGGPEAFF
TRBJ1-1 few . TRBV12-3/TRBV12-4 TGTGCCAGCAGTTTATCCCGGGGGACCACTGAAGCTTTCTTT CASSLSRGTTEAFF
TRBJ2-3 . . TRBV7-9 TGTGCCAGCAGCTTCCTAGCTCAAGGAACAGATACGCAGTATTTT CASSFLAQGTDTQYF
TRBJ2-7 many TRBD1 TRBV6-1 TGTGCCAGCAGTGCCCGGACAGGGGTTGGCGAGCAGTACTTC CASSARTGVGEQYF
TRBJ2-2 many . TRBV11-2 TGTGCCAGCAGCCAACTGAACACCGGGGAGCTGTTTTTT CASSQLNTGELFF
TRBJ1-2 . . TRBV6-8 TGTGCCAGCAGTTTTACAGAGAACTGTGGCTACACCTTC CASSFTENCGYTF
TRBJ2-7 many . TRBV12-3/TRBV12-4 TGTGCCAGCAGTTTTGGGCAGGGTGAGCAGTACTTC CASSFGQGEQYF
TRBJ1-2 . TRBD1 TRBV10-3 TGTGCCATCAGTCCCACGACAGGGGAGGAGGGCTACACCTTC CAISPTTGEEGYTF
TRBJ2-3 . . TRBV19 TGTGCCAGTAGTCTGGGAAGTGCGGGAGATACGCAGTATTTT CASSLGSAGDTQYF
TRBJ2-7 . TRBD2 TRBV7-8 TGTGCCAGCAGCTTAGTCCTAGCGGGAGGGCCTTACGAGCAGTACTTC CASSLVLAGGPYEQYF
TRBJ2-2 many . TRBV2 TGTGCCAGCAGGGCACAGGGAGGAAGCACCGGGGAGCTGTTTTTT CASRAQGGSTGELFF
TRBJ2-7 . TRBD1 TRBV7-9 TGTGCCAGCAGCTCTGCCGTAGGACAGGCCTACGAGCAGTACTTC CASSSAVGQAYEQYF
TRBJ1-5 few . TRBV20-1 TGCAGTGCTAGGGCGGGGGAGGAGGGCAATCAGCCCCAGCATTTT CSARAGEEGNQPQHF
TRBJ2-7 few . TRBV4-2 TGTGCCAGCAGCCAAGTTACAGGTTCGTCCGAGCAGTACTTC CASSQVTGSSEQYF
TRBJ2-3 many . TRBV12-3/TRBV12-4 TGTGCCAGCAGTGTGGGACTGAGCACAGATACGCAGTATTTT CASSVGLSTDTQYF
TRBJ1-2 few . TRBV7-3 TGTGCCAGCAGCCCCGGTTTGCAGGGGTTAGACTATGGCTACACCTTC CASSPGLQGLDYGYTF
TRBJ2-3 many . TRBV30 TGTGCCTGGAGAGTGTCGGACTCAGCAGATACGCAGTATTTT CAWRVSDSADTQYF
TRBJ1-2 . . TRBV5-5 TGTGCCAGCAGCCGGGACTTTAACTATGGCTACACCTTC CASSRDFNYGYTF
TRBJ2-7 . . TRBV7-6 TGTGCCAGCAGCTTAGCTCCAAGGGGCCTATCCTACGAGCAGTACTTC CASSLAPRGLSYEQYF
TRBJ2-7 few . TRBV6-1 TGTGCCAGCGACCGGGGCGTCGAGCAGTACTTC CASDRGVEQYF
TRBJ2-7 . TRBD2 TRBV19 TGTGCCAGTAGTACCTCTCTGGGTAGCGGGAACTACGCAGAGCAGTACTTC CASSTSLGSGNYAEQYF
TRBJ2-5 . . TRBV4-1 TGCGCCAGCAGCCAAGAATTTACTAGTGTGGTGACCCAGTACTTC CASSQEFTSVVTQYF
TRBJ1-2 . TRBD1 TRBV6-5 TGTGCCAGCAGTTACACGGGACAGGGAAGACTCTATGGCTACACCTTC CASSYTGQGRLYGYTF
TRBJ2-7 many . TRBV30 TGTGCCTGGAGTGACCGCTCGATACGGCAGTACTTC CAWSDRSIRQYF
TRBJ1-5 many TRBD1 TRBV20-1 TGCAGTGCTGGGGACAGCCATAGCAATCAGCCCCAGCATTTT CSAGDSHSNQPQHF
TRBJ2-2 . . TRBV2 TGTGCCAGCACCCTCCGATTCGGTCCCGGGGAGCTGTTTTTT CASTLRFGPGELFF
TRBJ2-5 . TRBD2 TRBV10-3 TGTGCCATCAGTCGGACTAGCGGGAAAGAGACCCAGTACTTC CAISRTSGKETQYF
TRBJ2-5 few TRBD2 TRBV20-1 TGCAGTGCCTTACCATTAGCGGGAGATCGAGTGGAAGAGACCCAGTACTTC CSALPLAGDRVEETQYF
TRBJ1-1 many . TRBV7-9 TGTGCCAGCAGCTTATTGGGCACCTTGAACACTGAAGCTTTCTTT CASSLLGTLNTEAFF
TRBJ2-3 . TRBD2 TRBV6-4 TGTGCCAGCAGTGACCAAGCGGGAGGGCCTTCAGATACGCAGTATTTT CASSDQAGGPSDTQYF
TRBJ2-6 . TRBD1 TRBV19 TGTGCCAGTAATACTCCAGGGGGCGGATCTGGGGCCAACGTCCTGACTTTC CASNTPGGGSGANVLTF
TRBJ1-5 few . TRBV28 TGTGCCTCCTCAGAGGGAGGGATGAACAATCAGCCCCAGCATTTT CASSEGGMNNQPQHF
TRBJ2-2 many . TRBV12-3/TRBV12-4 TGTGCCACCCTTACCTTCGGGGTCACCGGGGAGCTGTTTTTT CATLTFGVTGELFF
TRBJ2-2 many TRBD1 TRBV30 TGTGCCTGGAGTACGGGACAGGGGAACACCGGGGAGCTGTTTTTT CAWSTGQGNTGELFF
TRBJ1-1 few . TRBV2 TGTGCCGGAAGGGGAATGAACACTGAAGCTTTCTTT CAGRGMNTEAFF
TRBJ1-2 many . TRBV7-8 TGTGCCAGCAGCCGCGACGAGTTTACCCGAAGAACGGATGGCTACACCTTC CASSRDEFTRRTDGYTF
TRBJ2-2 . . TRBV12-3/TRBV12-4 TGTGCCAGCAGTTCTAGGGGCCGAGGCACCGGGGAGCTGTTTTTT CASSSRGRGTGELFF
TRBJ2-7 many TRBD2 TRBV18 TGTGCCAGCTCACCACGACTAGCGGAGAGCTACGAGCAGTACTTC CASSPRLAESYEQYF
TRBJ2-1 many TRBD2 TRBV6-1 TGTGCCAGCCTAGCGGGCGACTACAATGAGCAGTTCTTC CASLAGDYNEQFF
TRBJ2-1 . . TRBV5-8 TGTGCCATTAGGAGGGGATTGGTCAGTAGCGGTGAGCAGTTCTTC CAIRRGLVSSGEQFF
TRBJ2-7 many . TRBV10-3 TGTGCCATCAGTCCCCGGGGGCCCTACGAGCAGTACTTC CAISPRGPYEQYF
TRBJ1-1 few . TRBV15 TGTGCCACCAGCAGAGTTCAACACAGTGTTGGCGAAGCTTTCTTT CATSRVQHSVGEAFF
TRBJ2-7 . . TRBV20-1 TGCAGTCCTAGTCGGGATTTCTCCTACGAGCAGTACTTC CSPSRDFSYEQYF
TRBJ2-5 many . TRBV7-9 TGTGCCAGCAGCTTAGTGGAAGAGACCCAGTACTTC CASSLVEETQYF
TRBJ2-7 few TRBD1 TRBV9 TGTGCCAGCAGCCCGACAGGGAATTCCTACGAGCAGTACTTC CASSPTGNSYEQYF
TRBJ1-4 . . TRBV5-1 TGCGCCAGCAGCTTGGCATCAACAACTAATGAAAAACTGTTTTTT CASSLASTTNEKLFF
TRBJ2-3 many . TRBV30 TGTGCCTGGAGTACGGCAGTAAGCACAGATACGCAGTATTTT CAWSTAVSTDTQYF
TRBJ2-2 many . TRBV9 TGTGCCAGCAGCGTAATGCGGACTACGACTACCGGGGAGCTGTTTTTT CASSVMRTTTTGELFF
TRBJ2-1 many . TRBV11-2 TGTGCCAGCAGCTTAGAACAGAATGAGCAGTTCTTC CASSLEQNEQFF
TRBJ2-7 many . TRBV11-2 TGTGCCAGCACCGAAGCGGCACTTAGCTCCTACGAGCAGTACTTC CASTEAALSSYEQYF
TRBJ2-3 . TRBD2 TRBV27 TGTGCCAGCAGTCCTAAAACCTCCCCAGCGGGAGCTACCGATACGCAGTATTTT CASSPKTSPAGATDTQYF